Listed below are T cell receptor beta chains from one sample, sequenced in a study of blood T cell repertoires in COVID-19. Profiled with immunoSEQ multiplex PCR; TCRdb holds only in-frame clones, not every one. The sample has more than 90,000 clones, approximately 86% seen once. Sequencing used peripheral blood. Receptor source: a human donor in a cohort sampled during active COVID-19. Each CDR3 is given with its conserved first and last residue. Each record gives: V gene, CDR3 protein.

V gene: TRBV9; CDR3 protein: CASSVGLVRVNEQFF
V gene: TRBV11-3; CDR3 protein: CASSLLAGVTPDTQYF
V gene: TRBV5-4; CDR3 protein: CASSHGTGLEKLFF
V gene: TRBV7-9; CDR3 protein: CAGRTDRSTGGYTF
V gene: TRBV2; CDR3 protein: CASTIAGSSYNEQFF
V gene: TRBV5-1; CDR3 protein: CASSLEGGSRGFYGYTF
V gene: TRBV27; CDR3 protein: CASSLRQGDQPQHF
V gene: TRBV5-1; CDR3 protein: CASSLDRGKQPQHF
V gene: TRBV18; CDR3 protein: CASSPMGQGSSGANVLTF
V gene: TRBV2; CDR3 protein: CASSLRGSAYEQYF
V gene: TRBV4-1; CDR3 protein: CASSQGQDYEKLFF
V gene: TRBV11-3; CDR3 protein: CASSLGYGSGNTIYF
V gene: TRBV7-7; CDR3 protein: CASSPPRGGAGTGELFF
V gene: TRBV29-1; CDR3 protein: CSALPQGQASYNEQFF
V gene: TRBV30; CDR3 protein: CAWSVHSGGRGLEKLFF
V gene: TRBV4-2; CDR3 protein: CASSQDRLTEAETQYF
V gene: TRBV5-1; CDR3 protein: CASSLSGPSGYNEQFF
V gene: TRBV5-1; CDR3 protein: CASSLGGGVQPQHF
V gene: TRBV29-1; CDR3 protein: CSVVADRGSYEQYF
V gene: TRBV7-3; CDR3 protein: CASSPTGDSYNEQFF
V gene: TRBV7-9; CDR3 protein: CASSWGHPEDQPQHF
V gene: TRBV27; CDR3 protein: CASSRRTGEDEQYF
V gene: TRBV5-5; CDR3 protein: CASSQPGQGKQPQHF
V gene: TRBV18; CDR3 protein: CASSPPGTGERNEQFF
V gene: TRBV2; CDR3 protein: CASTNSGTANTEAFF
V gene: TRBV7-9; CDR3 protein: CASSYSGTGGFEQYF
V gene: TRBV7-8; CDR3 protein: CASSLSMGGTGELFF
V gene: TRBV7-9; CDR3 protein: CASSLGGSAGTDTQYF
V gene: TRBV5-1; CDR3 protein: CASRPGGWDYGYTF
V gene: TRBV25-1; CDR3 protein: CASSEARASGQETQYF
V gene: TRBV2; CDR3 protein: CASTQKQETQYF
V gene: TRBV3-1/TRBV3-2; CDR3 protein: CASSQEVLAGVGETQYF
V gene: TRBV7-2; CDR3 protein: CASSLAGQERINQPQHF
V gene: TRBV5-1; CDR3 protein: CASSLATGQNSYNSPLHF
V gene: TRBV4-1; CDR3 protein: CASSQRTSGGGTQYF
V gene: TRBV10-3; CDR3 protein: CAISDYADSQQFF
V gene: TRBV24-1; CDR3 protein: CATSDTGTGNTGELFF
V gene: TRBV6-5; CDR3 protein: CASREDRASYEQYF
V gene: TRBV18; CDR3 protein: CASSPPLTSGGPGGEQYF
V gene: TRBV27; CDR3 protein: CASRTGSNQPQHF
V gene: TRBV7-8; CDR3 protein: CASSSRRLASYEQYF
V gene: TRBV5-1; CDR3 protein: CASSLDGTSSYGYTF
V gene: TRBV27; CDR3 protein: CASSPIAGGTYEQYF
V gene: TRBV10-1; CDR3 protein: CASSDGTSGFGELFF
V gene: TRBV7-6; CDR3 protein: CASSLAGGQTGELFF
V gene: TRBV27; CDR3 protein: CASSWTRYPSGANVLTF
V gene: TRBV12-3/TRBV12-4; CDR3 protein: CAGNRNQGNTIYF
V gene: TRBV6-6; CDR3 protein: CASSSGQARQFF
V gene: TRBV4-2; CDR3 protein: CASSQEWAPDEEKLFF
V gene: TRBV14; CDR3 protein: CASSQTRQVEAFF
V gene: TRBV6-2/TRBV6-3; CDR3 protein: CASSYPSGLAGGFADTQYF